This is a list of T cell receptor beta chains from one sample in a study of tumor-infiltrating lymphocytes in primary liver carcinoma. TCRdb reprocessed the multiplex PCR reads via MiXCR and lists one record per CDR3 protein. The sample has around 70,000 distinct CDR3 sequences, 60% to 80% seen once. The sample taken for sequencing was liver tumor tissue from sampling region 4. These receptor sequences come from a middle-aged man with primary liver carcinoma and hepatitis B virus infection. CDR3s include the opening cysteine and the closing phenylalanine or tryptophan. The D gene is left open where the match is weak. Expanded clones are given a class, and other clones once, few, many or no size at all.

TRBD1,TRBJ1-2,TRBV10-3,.,TGTGCCATCGGGACAGGGAACGGGGACTATGGTTACACCTTC,CAIGTGNGDYGYTF
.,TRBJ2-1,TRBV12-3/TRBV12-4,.,TGTGCCTGTACTACAGGTCAGAAGGGCAATGCGCAGTTCTTC,CACTTGQKGNAQFF
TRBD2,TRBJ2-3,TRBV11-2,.,TGTGTCAGCGGCTTAACTACTAGCGGGAGGGCGGGGAGAGATACGCAGTATTTT,CVSGLTTSGRAGRDTQYF
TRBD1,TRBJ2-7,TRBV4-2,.,TGTGCCAGCAGCCAAAGGGGGCAGAGCTCGCACGAGCAGTACTTC,CASSQRGQSSHEQYF
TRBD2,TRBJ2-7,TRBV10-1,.,TGCGCCAGCAGTGACGAGCGGGAGGCGAGCTACAAGCAGTACTTC,CASSDEREASYKQYF
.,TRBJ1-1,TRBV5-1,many,TGCGCCAGCAGCCCGGGACCGGGAGCTGAAGCTTTCTTT,CASSPGPGAEAFF
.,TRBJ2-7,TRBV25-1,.,TGTGCCAGCAGCCTTACCTTCGAGCAGTACTTC,CASSLTFEQYF
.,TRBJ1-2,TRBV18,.,TGTGCCAGCTCACCTCTGAAGGGTGCCCCCTATGGCTACACCTTC,CASSPLKGAPYGYTF
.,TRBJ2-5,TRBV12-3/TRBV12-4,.,TGTACAAGCAGTAGTGGGGGGGGGCTGGAAGAGACTCAGTACTTC,CTSSSGGGLEETQYF
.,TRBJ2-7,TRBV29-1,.,TGCAGCGTTGAGGGCACCGTGAGCAATGAGCAGTACTTC,CSVEGTVSNEQYF
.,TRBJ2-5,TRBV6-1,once,TGTGCCACCGACGGTGTAGGGATCCAAGAGACCCACTACTTC,CATDGVGIQETHYF
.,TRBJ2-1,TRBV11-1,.,TGTGCCAGCAGCTTAGGCCGAGCAAATGAGCGGCTCTTC,CASSLGRANERLF
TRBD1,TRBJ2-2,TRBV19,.,TGTGCCAGTAATAGGGCCCAGGGGGCCGGGGAGCTGTTTTTT,CASNRAQGAGELFF
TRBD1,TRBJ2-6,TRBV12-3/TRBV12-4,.,TGTGCCAGCAGTTTGGTACAGGGGGGTTGTGGGGTCAACGTCCTGACTTTC,CASSLVQGGCGVNVLTF
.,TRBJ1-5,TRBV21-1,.,TGTGCCAGCAACCGACTCGTTAGCAATCAGCCCCAGCATTTT,CASNRLVSNQPQHF
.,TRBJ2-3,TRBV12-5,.,TGTGCTAGTAGAAAAGGGAGAAAAGCAGATACGCAGTATTTT,CASRKGRKADTQYF
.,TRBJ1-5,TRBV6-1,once,TGTGCCAGTAATGAAACTACACCGGATAGCAATCAGCCCCAGCATTTT,CASNETTPDSNQPQHF
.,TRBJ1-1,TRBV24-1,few,TGTGCCACCCGCCTAGGAGGGAACACTGAAGCTTTCTTT,CATRLGGNTEAFF
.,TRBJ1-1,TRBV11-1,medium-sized,TGTGCCAGCAGCTGGGGGGACACTGAAGCTTTCTTT,CASSWGDTEAFF
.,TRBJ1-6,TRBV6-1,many,TGTGCCAGCAGTGATGTGGGAATAGGGGCTAATTCACCCCTCCACTTT,CASSDVGIGANSPLHF
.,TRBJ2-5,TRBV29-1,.,TGCAGCGTTGGAGATTCAGGGGTAGGGAAGACCCAGTACTTC,CSVGDSGVGKTQYF
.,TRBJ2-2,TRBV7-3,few,TGTGCCAGCAGCCCCCGGTACGCCAACGCCGGGGAGCTGTTTTTT,CASSPRYANAGELFF
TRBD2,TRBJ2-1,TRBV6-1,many,TGTGCCAGCAGTCCTGGGGCTAGCGGTGGGGAGCAGTTCTTC,CASSPGASGGEQFF
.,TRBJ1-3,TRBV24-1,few,TGTGCCACCAGCGATTCTAGGAGTGGAAACACCATATATTTT,CATSDSRSGNTIYF
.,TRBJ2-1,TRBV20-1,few,TGCAGTGCTAGGGGGACGGTTGAGCAGTTCTTC,CSARGTVEQFF
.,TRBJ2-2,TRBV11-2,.,TGTGCCAGCAGCTTAGCGGGAGCCTACACCGGGGAGCTGTTTTTT,CASSLAGAYTGELFF
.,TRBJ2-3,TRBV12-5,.,TGTGCCAGTGGTTTGGGGACTGGCGGGACAGATACGCAGTATTTT,CASGLGTGGTDTQYF
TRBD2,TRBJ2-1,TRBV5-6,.,TGTGCCAGCAGCTCGCGACTGTACCCTAGCGGGAGGACCAATGAGCAGTTCTTC,CASSSRLYPSGRTNEQFF
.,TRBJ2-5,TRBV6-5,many,TGTGCCAGCAGTTACTCGACAGGGACCCAGTACTTC,CASSYSTGTQYF
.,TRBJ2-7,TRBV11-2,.,TGTGCCAGCAGTTTAGCCGACGGGGCCTACGAGCAGTACTTC,CASSLADGAYEQYF